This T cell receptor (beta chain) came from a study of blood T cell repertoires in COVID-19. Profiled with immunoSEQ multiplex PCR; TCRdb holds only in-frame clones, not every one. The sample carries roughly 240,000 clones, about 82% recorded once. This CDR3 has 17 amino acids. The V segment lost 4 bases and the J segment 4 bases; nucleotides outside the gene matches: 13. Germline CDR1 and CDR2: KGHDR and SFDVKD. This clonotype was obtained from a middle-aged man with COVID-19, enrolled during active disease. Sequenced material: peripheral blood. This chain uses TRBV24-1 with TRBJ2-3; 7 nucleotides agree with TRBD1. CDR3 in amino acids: CATSETFDRAGADTQYF. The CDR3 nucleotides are TGTGCCACCAGTGAAACCTTCGACAGGGCAGGGGCAGATACGCAGTATTTT.